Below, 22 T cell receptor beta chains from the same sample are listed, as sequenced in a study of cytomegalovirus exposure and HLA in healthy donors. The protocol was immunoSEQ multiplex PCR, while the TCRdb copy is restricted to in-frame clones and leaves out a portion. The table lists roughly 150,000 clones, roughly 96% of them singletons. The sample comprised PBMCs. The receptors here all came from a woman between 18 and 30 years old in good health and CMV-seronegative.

The CDR3 is CASSVVPRQGPGTEAFF. In nucleotides, the CDR3 is TGTGCCAGCAGCGTAGTACCTCGACAGGGGCCGGGTACTGAAGCTTTCTTT. This sequence joins TRBV9 and TRBJ1-1; 8 positions agree with TRBD1. The CDR3 contains 17 residues. V was pared by 0 bases and J by 5 bases, with 12 bases of the junction left unmatched. Per germline, CDR1 SGDLS and CDR2 YYNGEE.

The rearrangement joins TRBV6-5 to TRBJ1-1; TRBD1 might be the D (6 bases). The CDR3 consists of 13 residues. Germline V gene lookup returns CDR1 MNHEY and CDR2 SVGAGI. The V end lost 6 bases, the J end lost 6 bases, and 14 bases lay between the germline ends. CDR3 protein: CASSRGMGSEAFF. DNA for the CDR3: TGTGCCAGCAGCAGGGGCATGGGGTCTGAAGCTTTCTTT.

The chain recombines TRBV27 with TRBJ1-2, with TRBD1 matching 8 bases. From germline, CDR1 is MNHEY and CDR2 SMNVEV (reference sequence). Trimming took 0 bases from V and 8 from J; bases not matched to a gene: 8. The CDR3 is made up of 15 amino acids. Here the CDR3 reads CASSLSGGQGQGYTF. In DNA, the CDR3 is TGTGCCAGCAGTTTATCGGGCGGACAGGGTCAAGGCTACACCTTC.

CDR3 sequence reads: CASSLPLVVTDTQYF. The CDR3 coding sequence is TGTGCCAGCAGCTTACCCCTAGTTGTTACAGATACGCAGTATTTT. This chain connects TRBV11-2 to TRBJ2-3; D is uncertain. This CDR3 has 15 amino acids. Trimming took off 2 bases at V and 3 bases at J, with 12 bases between the two ends. Germline CDR1 and CDR2: SGHAT and FQNNGV. The variable domain in full, with the rest retrieved from reference TRBV11-2 and TRBJ2-3, is EAGVAQSPRYKIIEKRQSVAFWCNPISGHATLYWYQQILGQGPKLLIQFQNNGVVDDSQLPKDRFSAERLKGVDSTLKIQPAKLEDSAVYLCASSLPLVVTDTQYFGPGTRLTVL.

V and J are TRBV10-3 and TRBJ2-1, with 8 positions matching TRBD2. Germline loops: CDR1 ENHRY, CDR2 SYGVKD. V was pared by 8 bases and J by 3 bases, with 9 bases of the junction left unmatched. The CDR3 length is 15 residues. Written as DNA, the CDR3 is TGTGCCATCCAACGTGCGGGGGGAAACTACAATGAGCAGTTCTTC. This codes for CAIQRAGGNYNEQFF.

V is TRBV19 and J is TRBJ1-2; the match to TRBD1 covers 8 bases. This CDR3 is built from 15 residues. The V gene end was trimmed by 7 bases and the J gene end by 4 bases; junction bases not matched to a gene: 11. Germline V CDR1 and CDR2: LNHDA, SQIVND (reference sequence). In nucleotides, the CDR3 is TGTGCCAGTACTCTATCGACAGGGGCATTCTATGGCTACACCTTC. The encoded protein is CASTLSTGAFYGYTF.

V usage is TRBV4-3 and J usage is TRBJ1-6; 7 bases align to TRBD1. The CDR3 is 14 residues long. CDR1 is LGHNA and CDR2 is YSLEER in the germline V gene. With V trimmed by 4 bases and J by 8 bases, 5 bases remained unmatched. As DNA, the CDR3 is TGCGCCAGCAGCCCAGATACAGGGGATTCACCCCTCCACTTT. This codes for CASSPDTGDSPLHF.

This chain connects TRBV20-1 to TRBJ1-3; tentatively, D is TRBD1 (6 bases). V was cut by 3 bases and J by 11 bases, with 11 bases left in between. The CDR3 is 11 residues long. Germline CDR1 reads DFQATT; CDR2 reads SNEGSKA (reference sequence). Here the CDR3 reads CSASPGQSIYF. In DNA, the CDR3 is TGCAGTGCTAGCCCCGGACAGTCCATATATTTT.

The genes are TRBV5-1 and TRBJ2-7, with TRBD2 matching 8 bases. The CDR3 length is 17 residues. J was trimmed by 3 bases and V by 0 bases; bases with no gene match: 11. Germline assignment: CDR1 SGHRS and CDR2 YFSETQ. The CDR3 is CASSLDGIAGSGYEQYF. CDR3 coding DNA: TGCGCCAGCAGCTTGGACGGCATAGCGGGGTCAGGCTACGAGCAGTACTTC.

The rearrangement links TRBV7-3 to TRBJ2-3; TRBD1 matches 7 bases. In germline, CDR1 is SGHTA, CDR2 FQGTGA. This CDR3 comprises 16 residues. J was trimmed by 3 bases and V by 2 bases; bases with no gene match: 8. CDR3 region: CASSLFPRGQTDTQYF. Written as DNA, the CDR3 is TGTGCCAGCAGCTTATTTCCACGGGGACAGACAGATACGCAGTATTTT.

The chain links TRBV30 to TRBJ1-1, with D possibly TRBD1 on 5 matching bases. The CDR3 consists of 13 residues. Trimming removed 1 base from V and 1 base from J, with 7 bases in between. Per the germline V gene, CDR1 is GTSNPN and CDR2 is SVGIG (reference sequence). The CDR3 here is CAWSGGQNTEAFF. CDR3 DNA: TGTGCCTGGAGTGGTGGACAGAACACTGAAGCTTTCTTT.

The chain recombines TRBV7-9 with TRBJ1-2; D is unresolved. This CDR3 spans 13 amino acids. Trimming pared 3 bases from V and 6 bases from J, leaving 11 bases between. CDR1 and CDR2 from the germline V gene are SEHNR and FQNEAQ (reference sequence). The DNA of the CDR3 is TGTGCCAGCAGCTTTCCGGGTACGGATGGCTACACCTTC. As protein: CASSFPGTDGYTF.

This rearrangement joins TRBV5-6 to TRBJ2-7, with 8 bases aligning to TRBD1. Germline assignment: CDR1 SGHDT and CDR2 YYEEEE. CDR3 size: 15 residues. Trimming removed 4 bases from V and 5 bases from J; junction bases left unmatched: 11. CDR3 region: CASSGTGQGEDEQYF. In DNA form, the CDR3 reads TGTGCCAGCAGCGGTACCGGACAGGGTGAGGACGAGCAGTACTTC.

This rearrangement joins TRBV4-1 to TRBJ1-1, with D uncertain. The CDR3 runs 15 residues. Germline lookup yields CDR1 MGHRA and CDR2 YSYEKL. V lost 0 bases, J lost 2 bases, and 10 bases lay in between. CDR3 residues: CASSQEPADNTEAFF. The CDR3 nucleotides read TGCGCCAGCAGCCAAGAACCGGCGGATAACACTGAAGCTTTCTTT.

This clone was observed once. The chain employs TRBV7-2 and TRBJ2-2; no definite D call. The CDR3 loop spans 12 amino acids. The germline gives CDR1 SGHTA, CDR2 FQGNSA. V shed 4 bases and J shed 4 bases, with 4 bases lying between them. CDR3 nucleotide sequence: TGTGCCAGCAGCTCCCGCACCGGGGAGCTGTTTTTT. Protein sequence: CASSSRTGELFF.

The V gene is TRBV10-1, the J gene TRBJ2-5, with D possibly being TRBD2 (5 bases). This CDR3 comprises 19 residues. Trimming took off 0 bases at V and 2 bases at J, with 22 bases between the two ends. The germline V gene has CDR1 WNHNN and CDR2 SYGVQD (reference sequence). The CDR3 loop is CASSESSGLGKTEQETQYF. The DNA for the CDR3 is TGCGCCAGCAGTGAGTCAAGTGGGCTCGGGAAAACGGAGCAAGAGACCCAGTACTTC.

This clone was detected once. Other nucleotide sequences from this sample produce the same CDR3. The CDR3 sequence is CASSLGVAGGQETQYF. In nucleotides, the CDR3 is TGTGCCAGCAGCTTAGGGGTAGCGGGGGGACAAGAGACCCAGTACTTC. V and J are TRBV7-2 and TRBJ2-5, with TRBD2 matching 10 bases. The CDR3 length is 16 residues. After removal of 1 base from V and 2 bases from J, the junction contained 4 bases not matched to a gene. Looked up from germline, CDR1 is SGHTA and CDR2 is FQGNSA.

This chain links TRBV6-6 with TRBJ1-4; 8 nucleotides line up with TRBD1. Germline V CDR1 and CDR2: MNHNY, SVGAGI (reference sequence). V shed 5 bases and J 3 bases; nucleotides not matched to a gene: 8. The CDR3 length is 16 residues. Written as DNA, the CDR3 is TGTGCCAGCAGTACGCCAGGGGGCATGTCTAATGAAAAACTGTTTTTT. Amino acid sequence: CASSTPGGMSNEKLFF.

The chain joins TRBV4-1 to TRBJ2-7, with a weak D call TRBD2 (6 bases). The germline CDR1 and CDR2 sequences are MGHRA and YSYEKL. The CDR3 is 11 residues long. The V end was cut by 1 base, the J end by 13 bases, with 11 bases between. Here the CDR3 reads CASSQGRGLYF. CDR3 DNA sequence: TGCGCCAGCAGCCAAGGGCGGGGCCTCTACTTC.

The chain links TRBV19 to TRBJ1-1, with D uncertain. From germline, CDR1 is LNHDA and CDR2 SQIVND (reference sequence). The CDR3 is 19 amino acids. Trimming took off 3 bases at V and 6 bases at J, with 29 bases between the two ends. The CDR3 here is CASSIRFRSVLDHGSEAFF. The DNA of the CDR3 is TGTGCCAGTAGTATCCGGTTTCGGAGTGTGTTAGATCATGGGTCTGAAGCTTTCTTT.

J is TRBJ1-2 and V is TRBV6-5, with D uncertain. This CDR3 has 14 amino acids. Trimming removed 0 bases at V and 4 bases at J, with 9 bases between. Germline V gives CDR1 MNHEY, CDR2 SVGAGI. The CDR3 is CASSYSSGAYGYTF. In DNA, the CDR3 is TGTGCCAGCAGTTACTCCTCAGGCGCCTATGGCTACACCTTC.

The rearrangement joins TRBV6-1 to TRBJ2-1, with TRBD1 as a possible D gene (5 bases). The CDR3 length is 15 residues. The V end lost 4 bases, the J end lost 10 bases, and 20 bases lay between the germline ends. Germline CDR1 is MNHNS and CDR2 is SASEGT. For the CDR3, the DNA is TGTGCCAGCAGTGGCGACCCTTCAGGGTCACGAGAGCAGTTCTTC. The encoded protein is CASSGDPSGSREQFF.